A selection of T cell receptor beta chains follows, all from one sample in a study of molecular identifiers for immune sequencing clone quantification. TCRdb redid the calling of the PCR reads with MiXCR, one entry per CDR3 protein. The data hold approximately 590,000 distinct CDR3 sequences, with around 25% observed a single time. Material for sequencing was naive CD8+ T cells from blood, with Jurkat cell RNA spiked in. These TCRs come from a human donor in good health. Some libraries in this study had Jurkat cell RNA spiked in. Each CDR3 is given with its conserved first and last residue. Fields, in order: V gene, J gene, clone size, D gene, CDR3 protein, CDR3 DNA. A D gene is named only where the DNA matches it firmly. Clone size is stated in some rows and not others, as once, few, many or a class when expanded.

TRBV20-1,TRBJ1-6,NA,TRBD1,CSVPRTGDAGDGDSPLHF,TGCAGTGTTCCTAGGACAGGGGACGCAGGGGATGGTGATTCACCCCTCCACTTT
TRBV30,TRBJ2-2,NA,TRBD1,CAWRLDRAYTGELFF,TGTGCCTGGAGGCTAGACAGGGCCTACACCGGGGAGCTGTTTTTT
TRBV7-2,TRBJ1-5,many,NA,CASSLEFSPESNQPQHF,TGTGCCAGCAGCTTAGAGTTCAGTCCTGAAAGCAATCAGCCCCAGCATTTT
TRBV30,TRBJ2-6,NA,TRBD1,CAWSASGTGAPHFSGANVLTF,TGTGCCTGGAGTGCCTCCGGGACAGGGGCGCCCCACTTCTCTGGGGCCAACGTCCTGACTTTC
TRBV6-2/TRBV6-3,TRBJ2-7,NA,NA,CASSNWSYEQYF,TGTGCCAGCAGTAACTGGAGCTACGAGCAGTACTTC
TRBV6-5,TRBJ2-3,few,NA,CASSYSNIDTDTQYF,TGTGCCAGCAGTTACTCGAACATAGACACAGATACGCAGTATTTT
TRBV6-1,TRBJ2-1,NA,TRBD2,CASSDFRLAGVNEQFF,TGTGCCAGCAGTGATTTTCGGCTAGCGGGAGTCAATGAGCAGTTCTTC
TRBV4-3,TRBJ1-5,many,NA,CASSQDWDDGQPQHF,TGCGCCAGCAGCCAAGATTGGGATGACGGTCAGCCCCAGCATTTT
TRBV6-2/TRBV6-3,TRBJ1-6,few,TRBD1,CASSYSPTGVTSPLHF,TGTGCCAGCAGTTACTCCCCAACAGGGGTAACTTCACCCCTCCACTTT
TRBV5-1,TRBJ2-7,few,TRBD1,CASSLGDRGNYEQYF,TGCGCCAGCAGCTTGGGGGACAGGGGTAACTACGAGCAGTACTTC
TRBV9,TRBJ2-7,NA,NA,CASSVGSSGSSYEQYF,TGTGCCAGCAGCGTAGGTTCCAGCGGAAGCTCCTACGAGCAGTACTTC
TRBV12-3/TRBV12-4,TRBJ1-4,many,TRBD1,CASSAPDRANEKLFF,TGTGCCAGCAGTGCGCCGGACAGGGCTAATGAAAAACTGTTTTTT
TRBV6-2/TRBV6-3,TRBJ2-2,NA,NA,CASSLYRATGELFF,TGTGCCAGCAGCCTCTACAGGGCCACCGGGGAGCTGTTTTTT
TRBV20-1,TRBJ2-7,many,TRBD1,CSAREGQGYEQYF,TGCAGTGCTAGAGAGGGACAGGGATACGAGCAGTACTTC
TRBV6-2/TRBV6-3,TRBJ2-7,NA,TRBD2,CASFRVGLAELEQYF,TGTGCCAGCTTTCGTGTAGGACTAGCGGAGCTCGAGCAGTACTTC
TRBV29-1,TRBJ2-3,many,NA,CSVAPGVGDTQYF,TGCAGCGTTGCACCCGGGGTGGGAGATACGCAGTATTTT
TRBV12-3/TRBV12-4,TRBJ2-1,NA,TRBD2,CASSSFGLAIYNEQFF,TGTGCCAGCAGTTCATTCGGACTAGCGATCTACAATGAGCAGTTCTTC
TRBV27,TRBJ1-1,few,NA,CASRLGPEAFF,TGTGCCAGCAGACTCGGACCTGAAGCTTTCTTT
TRBV29-1,TRBJ1-3,few,NA,CSVDRSGSGSTIYF,TGCAGCGTTGATCGGAGCGGCTCTGGAAGCACCATATATTTT
TRBV7-9,TRBJ2-7,few,NA,CASSSTPSYEQYF,TGTGCCAGCAGCTCCACACCTTCCTACGAGCAGTACTTC
TRBV20-1,TRBJ2-4,NA,TRBD2,CSARWAGVVSPERGGKAKNIQYF,TGCAGTGCTAGATGGGCCGGAGTTGTGAGTCCCGAGCGGGGGGGGAAGGCCAAAAACATTCAGTACTTC
TRBV19,TRBJ2-1,NA,TRBD2,CASSIGLAGYNEQIF,TGTGCCAGTAGTATTGGACTAGCGGGCTACAATGAGCAGATCTTC
TRBV7-6,TRBJ2-2,NA,TRBD2,CASTPLTGGTGELFF,TGTGCCAGCACCCCATTAACGGGAGGCACCGGGGAGCTGTTTTTT
TRBV15,TRBJ2-5,many,TRBD1,CATSRRWDRVQETQYF,TGTGCCACCAGCAGACGTTGGGACAGGGTCCAAGAGACCCAGTACTTC
TRBV14,TRBJ2-7,few,NA,CASSQVEGVAYEQYF,TGTGCCAGCAGCCAAGTCGAGGGGGTGGCCTACGAGCAGTACTTC
TRBV29-1,TRBJ1-5,many,NA,CSVEGRHPSNQPQHF,TGCAGCGTTGAAGGGAGACACCCTAGCAATCAGCCCCAGCATTTT